These T cell receptor beta chains were read from a single sample in a study of T cells in Graves' hyperthyroidism and ophthalmopathy. TCRdb analysed the multiplex PCR reads with MiXCR anew, one entry per CDR3 protein. In the table there are about 760,000 distinct CDR3 sequences, under 45% of which are singletons. Specimen: blood. All receptors come from a middle-aged woman with Graves' hyperthyroidism. Both conserved end residues are part of each CDR3. The order of the fields is V gene, D gene, clone size, J gene, CDR3 DNA, CDR3 protein. The D gene is left open where the match is weak. Clone size is shown for a subset of rows, as once, few, many or a class of expanded clone.

V gene: TRBV25-1
D gene: NA
clone size: few
J gene: TRBJ2-3
CDR3 DNA: TGTGCCAGCAGTGAGATTTCAGATCAAGCGGATACGCAGTATTTT
CDR3 protein: CASSEISDQADTQYF

V gene: TRBV2
D gene: TRBD2
clone size: NA
J gene: TRBJ2-7
CDR3 DNA: TGTGCCAGCAGTGGATCGGGACTAGCGGCCCAGTACTTC
CDR3 protein: CASSGSGLAAQYF

V gene: TRBV2
D gene: NA
clone size: few
J gene: TRBJ1-6
CDR3 DNA: TGTGCCAGCAGTGAAATCAGGGCCTATAATTCACCCCTCCACTTT
CDR3 protein: CASSEIRAYNSPLHF

V gene: TRBV6-1
D gene: TRBD1
clone size: few
J gene: TRBJ1-5
CDR3 DNA: TGTGCCAGCAGTACGAGACCCTACAGGGGGCCAGGGCAGCCCCAGCATTTT
CDR3 protein: CASSTRPYRGPGQPQHF

V gene: TRBV5-1
D gene: NA
clone size: many
J gene: TRBJ1-5
CDR3 DNA: TGCGCCAGCAGCGTCTCACAGGGCGGCCAGCCCCAGCATTTT
CDR3 protein: CASSVSQGGQPQHF

V gene: TRBV7-9
D gene: NA
clone size: many
J gene: TRBJ1-2
CDR3 DNA: TGTGCCAGCAGCTTAGGGGCTGCGTCCGTCTATGGCTACACCTTC
CDR3 protein: CASSLGAASVYGYTF

V gene: TRBV11-2
D gene: NA
clone size: few
J gene: TRBJ1-6
CDR3 DNA: TGTGCCAGCAGCCGTAAACCGGCGGACAGAGCACTTTCACCCCTCCACTTT
CDR3 protein: CASSRKPADRALSPLHF

V gene: TRBV29-1
D gene: NA
clone size: many
J gene: TRBJ1-3
CDR3 DNA: TGCAGCGTGCAAAACTCTGGAAACACCATATATTTT
CDR3 protein: CSVQNSGNTIYF

V gene: TRBV7-9
D gene: NA
clone size: many
J gene: TRBJ1-2
CDR3 DNA: TGTGCCAGCAGCTTGTTGATAGGGGGTAACTATGGCTACACCTTC
CDR3 protein: CASSLLIGGNYGYTF

V gene: TRBV20-1
D gene: TRBD1
clone size: many
J gene: TRBJ2-7
CDR3 DNA: TGCAGTGCTAGAGTCTCGGACAGGCCCTACGGTCAGTACTTC
CDR3 protein: CSARVSDRPYGQYF

V gene: TRBV29-1
D gene: TRBD1
clone size: NA
J gene: TRBJ2-3
CDR3 DNA: TGCAGCGGGGCGGGACAGGGGGTAAGAGATACGCAGTATTTT
CDR3 protein: CSGAGQGVRDTQYF

V gene: TRBV2
D gene: TRBD1
clone size: NA
J gene: TRBJ1-1
CDR3 DNA: TGTGCCAGCACCGACCGACAGGGAATAATGAACACTGAAGCTTTCTTT
CDR3 protein: CASTDRQGIMNTEAFF

V gene: TRBV12-3/TRBV12-4
D gene: TRBD1
clone size: NA
J gene: TRBJ1-4
CDR3 DNA: TGTGCCAGCACCAAGAGGACAGGGGAAAAACTGTTTTTT
CDR3 protein: CASTKRTGEKLFF

V gene: TRBV6-1
D gene: NA
clone size: many
J gene: TRBJ1-2
CDR3 DNA: TGTGCCAGCAGTGAAGTAAGTCCGTATGGCTACACCTTC
CDR3 protein: CASSEVSPYGYTF

V gene: TRBV7-9
D gene: TRBD1
clone size: few
J gene: TRBJ1-6
CDR3 DNA: TGTGCCAGCACGGGGGACAGTGGTAATTCACCCCTCCACTTT
CDR3 protein: CASTGDSGNSPLHF

V gene: TRBV20-1
D gene: NA
clone size: many
J gene: TRBJ1-3
CDR3 DNA: TGCAGTGCTAGGGGCAGCACAAACACCATATATTTT
CDR3 protein: CSARGSTNTIYF

V gene: TRBV7-3
D gene: TRBD1
clone size: many
J gene: TRBJ2-2
CDR3 DNA: TGTGCCAGCAGCTTAACCCTAGACAGGGTGGGGACCGGGGAGCTGTTTTTT
CDR3 protein: CASSLTLDRVGTGELFF

V gene: TRBV20-1
D gene: TRBD1
clone size: few
J gene: TRBJ1-2
CDR3 DNA: TGCAGTGCTAGAGATAAAGAGGGGGCGGGCTATGGCTACACCTTC
CDR3 protein: CSARDKEGAGYGYTF

V gene: TRBV10-3
D gene: NA
clone size: many
J gene: TRBJ1-2
CDR3 DNA: TGTGCCACCCTAGGGGATGACAGCCCCGATGGCTACACCTTC
CDR3 protein: CATLGDDSPDGYTF

V gene: TRBV7-2
D gene: NA
clone size: NA
J gene: TRBJ1-5
CDR3 DNA: TGTGCCAGCACCGGAGGGTTCGAGACCCAGCATTTT
CDR3 protein: CASTGGFETQHF

V gene: TRBV29-1
D gene: NA
clone size: NA
J gene: TRBJ1-2
CDR3 DNA: TGCAGCAGCTTGTCTCGACAAGTCTATGGCTACACCTTC
CDR3 protein: CSSLSRQVYGYTF

V gene: TRBV13
D gene: NA
clone size: NA
J gene: TRBJ1-2
CDR3 DNA: TGTGCCAGCAGCTGGGGACCGAAGAACTCGTACTATGGCTACACCTTC
CDR3 protein: CASSWGPKNSYYGYTF

V gene: TRBV4-3
D gene: NA
clone size: NA
J gene: TRBJ2-7
CDR3 DNA: TGCGCCAGCAGCCAACAAACGGGCTACGAGCAGTACTTC
CDR3 protein: CASSQQTGYEQYF

V gene: TRBV10-3
D gene: NA
clone size: many
J gene: TRBJ1-2
CDR3 DNA: TGTGCCATCAGTGAAGGAAGGAGGGTTCAGGACTATGGCTACACCTTC
CDR3 protein: CAISEGRRVQDYGYTF

V gene: TRBV4-3
D gene: NA
clone size: NA
J gene: TRBJ2-7
CDR3 DNA: TGCGCCAGCAGCCAAGAATCAGGGTCCGAGCAGTACTTC
CDR3 protein: CASSQESGSEQYF

V gene: TRBV20-1
D gene: TRBD1
clone size: NA
J gene: TRBJ1-5
CDR3 DNA: TGCAGTGCTCTATCAGGGGGAGCTCAGCCCCAGCATTTT
CDR3 protein: CSALSGGAQPQHF

V gene: TRBV6-5
D gene: NA
clone size: many
J gene: TRBJ1-2
CDR3 DNA: TGTGCCAGCCGACAGACAGTTCTCTATGGCTACACCTTC
CDR3 protein: CASRQTVLYGYTF